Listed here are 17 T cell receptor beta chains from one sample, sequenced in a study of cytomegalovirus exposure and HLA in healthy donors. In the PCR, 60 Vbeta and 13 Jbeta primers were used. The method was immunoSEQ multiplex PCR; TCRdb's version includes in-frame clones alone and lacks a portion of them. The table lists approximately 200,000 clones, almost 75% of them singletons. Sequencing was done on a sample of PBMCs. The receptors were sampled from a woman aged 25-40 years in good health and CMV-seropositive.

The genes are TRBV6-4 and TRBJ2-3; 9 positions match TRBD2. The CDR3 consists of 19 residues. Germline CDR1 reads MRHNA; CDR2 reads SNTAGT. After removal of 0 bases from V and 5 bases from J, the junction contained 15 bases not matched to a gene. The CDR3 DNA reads TGTGCCAGCAGTGACTCAAAAGGTAGCGGGAGTTTAAGGAAAGATACGCAGTATTTT. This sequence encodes CASSDSKGSGSLRKDTQYF.

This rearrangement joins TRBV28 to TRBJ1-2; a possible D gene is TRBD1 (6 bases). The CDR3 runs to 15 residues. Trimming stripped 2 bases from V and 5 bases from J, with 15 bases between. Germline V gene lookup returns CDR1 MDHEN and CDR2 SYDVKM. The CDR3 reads CASSLRGTFGYGYTF. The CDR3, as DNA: TGTGCCAGCAGTTTAAGGGGGACCTTTGGGTATGGCTACACCTTC.

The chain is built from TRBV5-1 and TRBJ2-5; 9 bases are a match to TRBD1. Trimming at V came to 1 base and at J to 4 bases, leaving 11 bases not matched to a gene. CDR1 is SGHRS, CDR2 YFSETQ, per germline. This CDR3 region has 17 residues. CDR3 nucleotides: TGCGCCAGCAGCTTGTATCTCCGACAGGGGGGGGGAGAGACCCAGTACTTC. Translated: CASSLYLRQGGGETQYF.

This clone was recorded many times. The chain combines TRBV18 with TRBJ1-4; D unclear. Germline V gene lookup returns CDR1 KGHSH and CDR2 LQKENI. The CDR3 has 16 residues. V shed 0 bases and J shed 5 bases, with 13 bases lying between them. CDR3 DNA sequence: TGTGCCAGCTCACCACCCTCTTCACAGTACAATGAAAAACTGTTTTTT. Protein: CASSPPSSQYNEKLFF.

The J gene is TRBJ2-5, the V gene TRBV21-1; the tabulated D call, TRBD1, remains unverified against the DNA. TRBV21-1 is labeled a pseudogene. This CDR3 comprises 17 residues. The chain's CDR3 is CASSKAPLLPYQETQYF. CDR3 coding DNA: TGTGCCAGCAGCAAGGCCCCTTTGCTCCCGTACCAAGAGACCCAGTACTTC.

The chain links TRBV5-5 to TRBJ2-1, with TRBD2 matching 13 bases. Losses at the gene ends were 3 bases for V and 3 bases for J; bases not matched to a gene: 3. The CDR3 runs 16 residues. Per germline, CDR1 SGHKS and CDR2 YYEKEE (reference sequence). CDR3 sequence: CASSWRTSGSYNEQFF. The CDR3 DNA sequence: TGTGCCAGCAGCTGGCGGACTAGCGGGAGCTACAATGAGCAGTTCTTC.

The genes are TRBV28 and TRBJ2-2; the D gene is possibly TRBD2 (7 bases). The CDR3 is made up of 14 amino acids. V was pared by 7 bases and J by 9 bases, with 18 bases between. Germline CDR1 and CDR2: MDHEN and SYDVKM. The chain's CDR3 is CASNLRGRARELFF. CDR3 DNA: TGTGCCAGCAACTTAAGGGGGAGGGCCCGGGAGCTGTTTTTT.

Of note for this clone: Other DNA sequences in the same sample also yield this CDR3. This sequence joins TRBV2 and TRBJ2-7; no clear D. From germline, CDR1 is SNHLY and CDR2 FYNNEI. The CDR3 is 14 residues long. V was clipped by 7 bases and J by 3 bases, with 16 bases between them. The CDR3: CASNTRDTHYEQYF. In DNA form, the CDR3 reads TGTGCCAGCAACACCCGAGACACCCACTACGAGCAGTACTTC.

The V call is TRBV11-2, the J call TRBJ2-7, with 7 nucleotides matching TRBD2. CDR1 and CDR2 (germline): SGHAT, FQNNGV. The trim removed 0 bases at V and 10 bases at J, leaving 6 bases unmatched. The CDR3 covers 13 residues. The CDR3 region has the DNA TGTGCCAGCAGCTTAGATCAAAGCGGGGCTCAGTACTTC. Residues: CASSLDQSGAQYF.

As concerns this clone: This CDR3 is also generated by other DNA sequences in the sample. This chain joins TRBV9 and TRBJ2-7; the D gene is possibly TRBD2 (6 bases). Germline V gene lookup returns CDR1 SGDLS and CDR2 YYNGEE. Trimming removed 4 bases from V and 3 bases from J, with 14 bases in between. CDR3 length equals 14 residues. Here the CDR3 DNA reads TGTGCCAGCAGCCCGGGGACTGGGAGCTACGAGCAGTACTTC. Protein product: CASSPGTGSYEQYF.

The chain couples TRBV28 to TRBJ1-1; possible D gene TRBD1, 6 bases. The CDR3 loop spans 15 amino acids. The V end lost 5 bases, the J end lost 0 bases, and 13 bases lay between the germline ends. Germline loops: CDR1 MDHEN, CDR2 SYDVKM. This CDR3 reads CASSLTTGMNTEAFF. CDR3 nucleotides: TGTGCCAGCAGTCTAACGACAGGTATGAACACTGAAGCTTTCTTT. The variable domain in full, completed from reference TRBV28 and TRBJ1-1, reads DVKVTQSSRYLVKRTGEKVFLECVQDMDHENMFWYRQDPGLGLRLIYFSYDVKMKEKGDIPEGYSVSREKKERFSLILESASTNQTSMYLCASSLTTGMNTEAFFGQGTRLTVV.

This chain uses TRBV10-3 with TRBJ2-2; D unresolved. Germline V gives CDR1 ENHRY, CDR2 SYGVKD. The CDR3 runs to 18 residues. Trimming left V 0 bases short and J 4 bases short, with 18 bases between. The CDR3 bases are TGTGCCATCAGTGAGTCGCAGACTGCCCATGATAGCACCGGGGAGCTGTTTTTT. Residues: CAISESQTAHDSTGELFF.

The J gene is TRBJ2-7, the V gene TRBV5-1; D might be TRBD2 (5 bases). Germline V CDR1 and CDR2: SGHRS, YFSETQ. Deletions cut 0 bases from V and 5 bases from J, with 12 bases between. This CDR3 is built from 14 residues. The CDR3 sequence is CASSLGPGSNEQYF. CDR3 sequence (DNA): TGCGCCAGCAGCTTGGGTCCGGGATCCAACGAGCAGTACTTC.

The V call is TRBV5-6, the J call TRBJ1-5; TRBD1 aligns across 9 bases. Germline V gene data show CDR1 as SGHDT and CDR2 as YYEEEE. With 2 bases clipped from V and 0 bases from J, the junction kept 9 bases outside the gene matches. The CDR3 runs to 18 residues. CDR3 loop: CASSLTGTGFSSNQPQHF. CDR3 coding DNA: TGTGCCAGCAGCTTAACCGGGACAGGGTTTAGTAGCAATCAGCCCCAGCATTTT.

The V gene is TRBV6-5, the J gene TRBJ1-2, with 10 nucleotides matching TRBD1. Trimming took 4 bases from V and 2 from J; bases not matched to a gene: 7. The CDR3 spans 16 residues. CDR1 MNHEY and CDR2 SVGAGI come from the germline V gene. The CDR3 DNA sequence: TGTGCCAGCAGTTCGCCGGGACAGGGGTCCAACTATGGCTACACCTTC. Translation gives CASSSPGQGSNYGYTF.

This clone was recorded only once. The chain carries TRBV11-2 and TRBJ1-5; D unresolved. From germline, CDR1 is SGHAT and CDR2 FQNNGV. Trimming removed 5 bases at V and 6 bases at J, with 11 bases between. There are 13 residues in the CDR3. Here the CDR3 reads CASSLDGSQPQHF. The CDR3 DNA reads TGTGCCAGCAGCCTGGACGGGAGTCAGCCCCAGCATTTT. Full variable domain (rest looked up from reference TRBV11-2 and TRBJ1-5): EAGVAQSPRYKIIEKRQSVAFWCNPISGHATLYWYQQILGQGPKLLIQFQNNGVVDDSQLPKDRFSAERLKGVDSTLKIQPAKLEDSAVYLCASSLDGSQPQHFGDGTRLSIL.

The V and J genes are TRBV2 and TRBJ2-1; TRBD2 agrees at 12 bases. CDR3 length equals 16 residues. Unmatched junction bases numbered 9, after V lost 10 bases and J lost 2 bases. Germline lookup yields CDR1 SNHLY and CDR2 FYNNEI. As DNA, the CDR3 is TGTGCCACCCTTAGACTAGCGGGAGACACCTACAATGAGCAGTTCTTC. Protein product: CATLRLAGDTYNEQFF.